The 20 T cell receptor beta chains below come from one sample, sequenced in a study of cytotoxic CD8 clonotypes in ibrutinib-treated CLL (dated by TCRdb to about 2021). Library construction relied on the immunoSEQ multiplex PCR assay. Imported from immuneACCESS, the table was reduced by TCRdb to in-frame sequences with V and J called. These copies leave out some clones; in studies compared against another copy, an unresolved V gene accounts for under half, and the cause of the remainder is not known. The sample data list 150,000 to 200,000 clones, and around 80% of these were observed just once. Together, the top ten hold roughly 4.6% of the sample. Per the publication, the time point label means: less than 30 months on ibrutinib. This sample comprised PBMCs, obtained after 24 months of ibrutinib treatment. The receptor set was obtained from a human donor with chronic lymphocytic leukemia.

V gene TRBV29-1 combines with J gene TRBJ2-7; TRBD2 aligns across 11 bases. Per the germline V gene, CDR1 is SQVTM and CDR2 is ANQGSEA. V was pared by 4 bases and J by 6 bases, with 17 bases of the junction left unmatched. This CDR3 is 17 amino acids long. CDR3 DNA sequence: TGCAGCGTTGCCCGACTAGCGGGAACCCTGGGGCGGATCGAGCAGTACTTC. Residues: CSVARLAGTLGRIEQYF.

CDR3 nucleotide sequence: TGTGCCAGCAGTTACCCCGAGTGGCTCGACTATGGCTACACCTTC. It encodes CASSYPEWLDYGYTF. The chain couples TRBV6-6 to TRBJ1-2; D uncertain. V lost 2 bases to trimming and J lost 3 bases, with 13 bases between them. Germline V lookup: CDR1 MNHNY, CDR2 SVGAGI (reference sequence). The CDR3 covers 15 residues.

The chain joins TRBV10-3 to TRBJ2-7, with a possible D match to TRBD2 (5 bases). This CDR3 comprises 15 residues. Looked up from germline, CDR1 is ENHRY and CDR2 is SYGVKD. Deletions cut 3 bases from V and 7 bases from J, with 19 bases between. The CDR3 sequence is CAISERSERSWEQYF. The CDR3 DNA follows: TGTGCCATCAGTGAACGAAGCGAGCGGTCCTGGGAGCAGTACTTC.

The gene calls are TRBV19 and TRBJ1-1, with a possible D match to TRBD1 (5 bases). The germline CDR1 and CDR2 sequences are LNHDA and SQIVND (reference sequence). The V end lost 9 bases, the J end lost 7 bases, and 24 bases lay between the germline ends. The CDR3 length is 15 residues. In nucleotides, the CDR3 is TGTGCCAGCAAAATTTTCGGGACGTCAGAACATGAAGCTTTCTTT. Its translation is CASKIFGTSEHEAFF.

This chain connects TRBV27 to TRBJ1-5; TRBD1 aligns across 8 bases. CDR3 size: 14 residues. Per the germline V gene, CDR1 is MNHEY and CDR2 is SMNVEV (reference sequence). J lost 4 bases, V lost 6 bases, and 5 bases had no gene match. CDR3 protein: CASRDRERNQPQHF. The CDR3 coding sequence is TGTGCCAGCAGGGACAGGGAACGGAATCAGCCCCAGCATTTT.

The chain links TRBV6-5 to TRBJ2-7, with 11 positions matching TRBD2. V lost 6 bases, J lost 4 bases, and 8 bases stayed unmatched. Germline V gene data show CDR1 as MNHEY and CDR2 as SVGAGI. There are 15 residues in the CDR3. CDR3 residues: CASRSASGGSYEQYF. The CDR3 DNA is TGTGCCAGCAGAAGCGCTAGCGGGGGGTCTTACGAGCAGTACTTC.

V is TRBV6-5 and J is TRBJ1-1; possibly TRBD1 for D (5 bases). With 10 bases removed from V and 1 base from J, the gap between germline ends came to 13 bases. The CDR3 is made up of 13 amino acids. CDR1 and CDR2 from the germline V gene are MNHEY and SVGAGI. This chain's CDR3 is CATKRGGNTEAFF. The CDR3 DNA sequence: TGTGCCACCAAAAGGGGCGGGAACACTGAAGCTTTCTTT.

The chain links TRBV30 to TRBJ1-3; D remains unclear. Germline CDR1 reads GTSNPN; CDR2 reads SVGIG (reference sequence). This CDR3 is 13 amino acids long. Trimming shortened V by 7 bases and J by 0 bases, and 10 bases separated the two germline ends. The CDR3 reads CAFRPLSGNTIYF. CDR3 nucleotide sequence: TGTGCCTTCCGCCCCCTCTCTGGAAACACCATATATTTT.

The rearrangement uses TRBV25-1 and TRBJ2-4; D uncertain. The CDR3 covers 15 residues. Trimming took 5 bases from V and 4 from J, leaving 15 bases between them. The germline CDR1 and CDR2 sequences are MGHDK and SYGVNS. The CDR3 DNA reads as TGTGCCAGCAGTCCCCCCATCACTGGGAAAAACATTCAGTACTTC. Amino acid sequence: CASSPPITGKNIQYF.

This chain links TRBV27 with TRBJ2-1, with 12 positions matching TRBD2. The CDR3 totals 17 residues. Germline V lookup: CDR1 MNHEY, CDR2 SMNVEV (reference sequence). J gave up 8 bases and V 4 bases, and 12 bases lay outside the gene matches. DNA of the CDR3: TGTGCCAGCAGTTCCCTCCTAGCGGGGGGGCCAATCGATGAGCAGTTCTTC. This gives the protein CASSSLLAGGPIDEQFF.

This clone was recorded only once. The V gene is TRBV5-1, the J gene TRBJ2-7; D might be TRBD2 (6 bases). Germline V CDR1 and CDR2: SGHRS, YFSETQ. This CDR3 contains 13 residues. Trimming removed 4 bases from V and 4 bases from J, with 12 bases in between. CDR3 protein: CASSNSGQYEQYF. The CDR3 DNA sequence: TGCGCCAGCAGCAATAGCGGTCAGTACGAGCAGTACTTC.

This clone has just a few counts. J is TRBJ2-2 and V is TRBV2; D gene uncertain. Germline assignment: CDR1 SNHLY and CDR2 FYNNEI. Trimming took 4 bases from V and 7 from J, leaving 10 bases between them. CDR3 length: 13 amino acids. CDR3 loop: CASSVRSNGELFF. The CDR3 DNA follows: TGTGCCAGCAGTGTGAGGTCGAACGGGGAGCTGTTTTTT.

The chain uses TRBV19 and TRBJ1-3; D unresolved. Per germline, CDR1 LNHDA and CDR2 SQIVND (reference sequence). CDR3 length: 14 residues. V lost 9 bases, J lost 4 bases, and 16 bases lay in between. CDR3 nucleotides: TGTGCCAGGGGAACACTGACACTGGGAAACACCATATATTTT. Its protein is CARGTLTLGNTIYF. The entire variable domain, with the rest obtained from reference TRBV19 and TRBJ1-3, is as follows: DGGITQSPKYLFRKEGQNVTLSCEQNLNHDAMYWYRQDPGQGLRLIYYSQIVNDFQKGDIAEGYSVSREKKESFPLTVTSAQKNPTAFYLCARGTLTLGNTIYFGEGSWLTVV.

The DNA of the CDR3 is TGTGCCAGCAGCCCCAGGCGGCGGGACGACGAGCAGTACTTC. Its protein product is CASSPRRRDDEQYF. The V gene is TRBV9, the J gene TRBJ2-7; possibly TRBD2 for D (6 bases). This CDR3 is 14 amino acids long. Germline loops: CDR1 SGDLS, CDR2 YYNGEE. V was pared by 4 bases and J by 5 bases, with 16 bases between. Full variable domain (outside the CDR3, taken from reference TRBV9 and TRBJ2-7): DSGVTQTPKHLITATGQRVTLRCSPRSGDLSVYWYQQSLDQGLQFLIQYYNGEERAKGNILERFSAQQFPDLHSELNLSSLELGDSALYFCASSPRRRDDEQYFGPGTRLTVT.

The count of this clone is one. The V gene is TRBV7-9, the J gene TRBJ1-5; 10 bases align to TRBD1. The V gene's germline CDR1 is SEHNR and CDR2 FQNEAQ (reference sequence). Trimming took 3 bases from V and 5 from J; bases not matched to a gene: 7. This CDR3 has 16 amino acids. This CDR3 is CASSLGDRGGHQPQHF. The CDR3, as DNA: TGTGCCAGCAGCTTGGGGGACAGGGGTGGACATCAGCCCCAGCATTTT.

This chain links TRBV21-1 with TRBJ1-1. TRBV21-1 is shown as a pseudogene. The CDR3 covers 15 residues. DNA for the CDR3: TGTGCCAGCGCACCAGGAGAGGGGGGGAACACTGAAGCTTTCTTT. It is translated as CASAPGEGGNTEAFF.

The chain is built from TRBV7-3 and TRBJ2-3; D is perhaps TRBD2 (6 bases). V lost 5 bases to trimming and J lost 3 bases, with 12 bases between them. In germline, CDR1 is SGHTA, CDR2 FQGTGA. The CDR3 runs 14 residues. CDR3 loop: CASSQGTPTDTQYF. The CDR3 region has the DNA TGTGCCAGCAGCCAAGGGACTCCGACAGATACGCAGTATTTT.

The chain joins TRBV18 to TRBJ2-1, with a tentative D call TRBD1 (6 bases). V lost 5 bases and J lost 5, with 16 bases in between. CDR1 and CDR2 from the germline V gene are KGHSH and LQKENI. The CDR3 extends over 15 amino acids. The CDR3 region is CASSAQGKINNEQFF. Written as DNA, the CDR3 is TGTGCCAGCTCAGCACAGGGAAAAATAAACAATGAGCAGTTCTTC.

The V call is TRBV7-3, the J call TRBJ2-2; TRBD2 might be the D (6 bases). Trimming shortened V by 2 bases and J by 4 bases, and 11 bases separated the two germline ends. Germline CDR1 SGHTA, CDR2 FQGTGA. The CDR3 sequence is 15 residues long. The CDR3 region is CASSLVLASTGELFF. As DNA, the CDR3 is TGTGCCAGCAGCTTAGTCCTAGCGAGCACCGGGGAGCTGTTTTTT.

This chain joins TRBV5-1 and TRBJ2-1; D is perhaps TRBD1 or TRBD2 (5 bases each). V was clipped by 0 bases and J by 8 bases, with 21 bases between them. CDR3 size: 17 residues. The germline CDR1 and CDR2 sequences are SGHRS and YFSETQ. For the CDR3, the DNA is TGCGCCAGCAGCTTGGCCAATACTAGGACATCTGGTTATGAGCAGTTCTTC. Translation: CASSLANTRTSGYEQFF.